These T cell receptor beta chains were read from a single sample in a study of cytomegalovirus exposure and HLA in healthy donors. The assay was immunoSEQ multiplex PCR, and TCRdb's table has in-frame clones only and misses some. This sample has roughly 190,000 clones, with 75% to 90% found just once. Sequencing used PBMCs. Source of these receptors: a man aged 35 to 55 in good health and CMV-seropositive. The CDR3 runs from the conserved cysteine through the conserved F or W. The D gene is left open where the match is weak. Not all rows give a size; the values are once, few, many and, for expanded clones, a class.

clone size,V gene,J gene,D gene,CDR3 protein,CDR3 DNA
.,TRBV6-5,TRBJ1-5,TRBD1,CASSRTGVNQPQHF,TGTGCCAGCAGCCGGACAGGGGTCAATCAGCCCCAGCATTTT
.,TRBV11-2,TRBJ2-7,.,CASSLRLVGTYEQYF,TGTGCCAGCAGCTTACGACTAGTAGGAACCTACGAGCAGTACTTC
.,TRBV7-2,TRBJ2-4,TRBD2,CASSMQGAGGKGRNIQYF,TGTGCCAGCAGCATGCAGGGTGCGGGGGGGAAAGGAAGAAACATTCAGTACTTC
.,TRBV10-1,TRBJ2-7,.,CASSESGGGYEQYF,TGCGCCAGCAGTGAATCAGGGGGAGGTTACGAGCAGTACTTC
.,TRBV7-3,TRBJ2-2,TRBD2,CASSLGPGAGDPGTGELFF,TGTGCCAGCAGCTTAGGGCCTGGAGCGGGGGACCCCGGGACCGGGGAGCTGTTTTTT
.,TRBV2,TRBJ1-4,.,CASRADVTTNEKLFF,TGTGCCAGCAGAGCGGACGTCACAACTAATGAAAAACTGTTTTTT
.,TRBV29-1,TRBJ2-2,.,CSVESGTSTGELFF,TGCAGCGTTGAATCGGGAACTTCCACCGGGGAGCTGTTTTTT
.,TRBV5-1,TRBJ2-3,TRBD1,CASSGKTGGTDTQYF,TGCGCCAGCAGCGGAAAGACAGGGGGAACAGATACACAGTATTTT
.,TRBV7-9,TRBJ1-1,.,CASSGQTFNTEAFF,TGTGCCAGCAGCGGACAGACTTTTAACACTGAAGCTTTCTTT
.,TRBV5-1,TRBJ1-3,.,CASSLERGSSGNTIYF,TGCGCCAGCAGCTTGGAAAGGGGAAGCTCTGGAAACACCATATATTTT
.,TRBV9,TRBJ2-7,TRBD2,CASSGREGTSGGKQYF,TGTGCCAGCAGCGGTAGAGAGGGGACTAGCGGGGGGAAGCAGTACTTC
few,TRBV27,TRBJ2-3,TRBD2,CASRLAGGQGDTQYF,TGTGCCAGCAGACTAGCGGGGGGGCAAGGAGATACGCAGTATTTT
.,TRBV10-3,TRBJ2-6,.,CAIREGGSGANVLTF,TGTGCCATCAGAGAAGGCGGTTCGGGGGCCAACGTCCTGACTTTC
once,TRBV4-2,TRBJ1-2,.,CASSQDDGGYTF,TGTGCCAGCAGCCAAGACGACGGGGGCTACACCTTC
.,TRBV11-2,TRBJ2-7,.,CASSLVSQGGYEQYF,TGTGCCAGCAGCTTAGTGTCGCAGGGGGGCTACGAGCAGTACTTC
.,TRBV28,TRBJ2-5,TRBD2,CASSFYGGYETQYF,TGTGCCAGCAGTTTTTACGGGGGGTATGAGACCCAGTACTTC
.,TRBV6-8,TRBJ2-7,.,CASPGGAGYEQYF,TGTGCCAGCCCCGGAGGGGCAGGTTACGAGCAGTACTTC
.,TRBV18,TRBJ2-2,TRBD1,CASSLATGMGTGELFF,TGTGCCAGCTCACTTGCGACAGGGATGGGCACCGGGGAGCTGTTTTTT
.,TRBV27,TRBJ2-7,TRBD1,CASSHRDRLNEQYF,TGTGCCAGCAGTCACCGGGACAGGTTAAACGAGCAGTACTTC
.,TRBV5-6,TRBJ1-2,.,CASSFRDSKLNGYTF,TGTGCCAGCAGCTTCCGGGACTCGAAATTAAATGGCTACACCTTC
.,TRBV6-1,TRBJ1-6,.,CASAEQAGHNSPLHF,TGTGCCAGCGCCGAACAGGCTGGGCATAATTCACCCCTCCACTTT
few,TRBV5-1,TRBJ2-7,.,CASSSKTEYEQYF,TGCGCCAGCAGCTCAAAGACAGAATACGAGCAGTACTTC
.,TRBV9,TRBJ2-7,.,CASSVGTEGYEQYF,TGTGCCAGCAGCGTAGGCACGGAGGGCTACGAGCAGTACTTC
.,TRBV9,TRBJ2-5,TRBD2,CASSRSGGASETQYF,TGTGCCAGCAGCCGTAGCGGGGGGGCCTCAGAGACCCAGTACTTC
.,TRBV7-8,TRBJ1-1,.,CASSLKGGGNTEAFF,TGTGCCAGCAGCTTAAAGGGCGGGGGGAACACTGAAGCTTTCTTT
once,TRBV7-2,TRBJ1-4,.,CASSLSSAAFEKLFF,TGTGCCAGCAGCTTAAGCAGTGCGGCATTTGAAAAACTGTTTTTT
.,TRBV7-6,TRBJ2-7,TRBD1,CASSPGDRIYEQYF,TGTGCCAGCAGCCCCGGGGACAGAATCTACGAGCAGTACTTC
few,TRBV30,TRBJ2-4,.,CAWSTGQRDIQYF,TGTGCCTGGAGCACAGGGCAGAGGGACATTCAGTACTTC
once,TRBV5-4,TRBJ2-7,.,CASSLGDMSYEQYF,TGTGCCAGCAGCTTGGGGGACATGTCCTACGAGCAGTACTTC
.,TRBV29-1,TRBJ2-7,TRBD2,CSVRSRGGASYEQYF,TGCAGCGTAAGGTCCCGCGGGGGGGCCTCCTACGAGCAGTACTTC
.,TRBV19,TRBJ1-1,TRBD1,CASSVRDRGVNTEAFF,TGTGCCAGTAGTGTCCGGGACAGGGGTGTGAACACTGAAGCTTTCTTT
.,TRBV19,TRBJ1-5,.,CASSIGHDWPQHF,TGTGCCAGTAGTATTGGGCACGATTGGCCCCAGCATTTT
.,TRBV11-2,TRBJ2-7,TRBD1,CASSLAPGQGPSSYEQYF,TGTGCCAGCAGCTTGGCCCCGGGACAGGGCCCGAGCTCCTACGAGCAGTACTTC
.,TRBV30,TRBJ1-2,TRBD1,CAWSEQGAGGYTF,TGTGCCTGGAGTGAACAGGGGGCGGGGGGCTACACCTTC
once,TRBV9,TRBJ2-7,TRBD1,CASSGRDRGSYEQYF,TGTGCCAGCAGCGGCCGGGACAGGGGATCCTACGAGCAGTACTTC
.,TRBV18,TRBJ2-3,TRBD2,CASAVAGDTDTQYF,TGTGCCAGCGCAGTGGCGGGGGACACAGATACGCAGTATTTT
.,TRBV7-2,TRBJ2-1,TRBD2,CASRGGLADHNEQFF,TGTGCCAGCAGAGGCGGACTAGCGGACCACAATGAGCAGTTCTTC